The entry below describes one T cell receptor (beta chain). Its antigen is undetermined. Everyone who donated was a Caucasian adult who lived in Nashville, Tennessee. Some clones are missing from TCRdb's copy, which holds only in-frame ones; the method was immunoSEQ multiplex PCR. The sample yields 2 million to 2.5 million clones, more than 90% seen once. The data originate from a study of shared clonotypes between healthy human individuals. Study-wide findings and caveats: Sampling included only blood; tissue repertoires likely differ.

The receptor comes from a man aged 18 to 29 in good health. The material sequenced was naive CD4+ T cells sorted from blood. Stated subset: CD45RA+ positively selected.

The CDR3 is CASSRLTQHWEKLFF. The CDR3, as DNA: TGTGCCAGCAGCCGCCTGACCCAACACTGGGAAAAACTGTTTTTT. This chain connects TRBV5-6 to TRBJ1-4; no firm D call. V gave up 4 bases and J gave up 8 bases, with 18 bases separating them. CDR1 and CDR2 from the germline V gene are SGHDT and YYEEEE. The CDR3 runs to 15 residues.